This is a list of T cell receptor beta chains from one sample in a study of blood T cell repertoires in COVID-19. This table comes from immunoSEQ multiplex PCR, and its TCRdb copy is limited to in-frame clones, with some not included. The top ten hold about 14% of the sample, which has approximately 160,000 clones, about four fifths seen once. The sequencing input was peripheral blood. These receptors all come from a man aged 18 to 30 with active or convalescent COVID-19. The CDR3 runs from the conserved cysteine through the conserved F or W. A D gene is named only where the DNA matches it firmly. Clone size, where shown, is once, few, many, or a class for clones that have expanded.

J gene: TRBJ2-7
V gene: TRBV5-1
clone size: few
D gene: TRBD1
CDR3 DNA: TGCGCCAGCAGCTTGCCGGGACAGGGGTCCTACGAGCAGTACTTC
CDR3 protein: CASSLPGQGSYEQYF

J gene: TRBJ1-2
V gene: TRBV6-4
clone size: NA
D gene: TRBD1
CDR3 DNA: TGTGCCAGCAGTGGTACCGGGACAGGGGCCCGTGGCTACACCTTC
CDR3 protein: CASSGTGTGARGYTF

J gene: TRBJ1-1
V gene: TRBV29-1
clone size: NA
D gene: NA
CDR3 DNA: TGCAGCGTTGAATATGGTCAGGGGATGACAGCTTTCTTT
CDR3 protein: CSVEYGQGMTAFF

J gene: TRBJ2-3
V gene: TRBV25-1
clone size: NA
D gene: TRBD1
CDR3 DNA: TGTGCCAGCAGTGAAAATGTCGGGACAGGGGGCTTTAATACGCAGTATTTT
CDR3 protein: CASSENVGTGGFNTQYF

J gene: TRBJ2-3
V gene: TRBV5-1
clone size: NA
D gene: TRBD2
CDR3 DNA: TGCGCCAGCAGCTCCCGGCCTAGCGGGGCGAGCACAGATACGCAGTATTTT
CDR3 protein: CASSSRPSGASTDTQYF

J gene: TRBJ1-5
V gene: TRBV4-3
clone size: NA
D gene: NA
CDR3 DNA: TGCGCCAGCAGCCAGTGGGAGAGCAATCAGCCCCAGCATTTT
CDR3 protein: CASSQWESNQPQHF

J gene: TRBJ1-2
V gene: TRBV6-5
clone size: NA
D gene: NA
CDR3 DNA: TGTGCCAGCACGAATTTAGACAGGTCCGGCTACACCTTC
CDR3 protein: CASTNLDRSGYTF

J gene: TRBJ2-1
V gene: TRBV19
clone size: hyperexpanded
D gene: NA
CDR3 DNA: TGTGCCAGTAGTATAACGGGGGGCAGTGAGCAGTTCTTC
CDR3 protein: CASSITGGSEQFF

J gene: TRBJ2-1
V gene: TRBV5-5
clone size: NA
D gene: TRBD1
CDR3 DNA: TGTGCCAGCAGCCCCCGGGACAGCTACAATGAGCAGTTCTTC
CDR3 protein: CASSPRDSYNEQFF

J gene: TRBJ1-1
V gene: TRBV11-2
clone size: NA
D gene: TRBD1
CDR3 DNA: TGTGCCAGCAGCTTAGCCTTCCGGAGATTGGACAGGGGTTCTGAAGCTTTCTTT
CDR3 protein: CASSLAFRRLDRGSEAFF

J gene: TRBJ2-2
V gene: TRBV6-5
clone size: few
D gene: NA
CDR3 DNA: TGTGCCAGCAGTTACTCCGGGACTGGGGGTCGGGTGCTGTTTTTT
CDR3 protein: CASSYSGTGGRVLFF

J gene: TRBJ2-1
V gene: TRBV19
clone size: NA
D gene: TRBD2
CDR3 DNA: TGTGCCAGTAGTATATGGGGACTAGCGGGAGGGAGTGGCAATGAGCAGTTCTTC
CDR3 protein: CASSIWGLAGGSGNEQFF

J gene: TRBJ1-2
V gene: TRBV5-5
clone size: NA
D gene: NA
CDR3 DNA: TGTGCCAGCAGCTTGGACCCCCAGGGAAACTATGGCTACACCTTC
CDR3 protein: CASSLDPQGNYGYTF

J gene: TRBJ2-7
V gene: TRBV3-1/TRBV3-2
clone size: NA
D gene: NA
CDR3 DNA: TGTGCCAGCAGCCAAGTCGGCTACGAGCAGTACTTC
CDR3 protein: CASSQVGYEQYF

J gene: TRBJ1-3
V gene: TRBV7-9
clone size: few
D gene: NA
CDR3 DNA: TGTGCCAGCAGCTTACCCGACAGGCTCTCTGGAAACACCATATATTTT
CDR3 protein: CASSLPDRLSGNTIYF

J gene: TRBJ2-6
V gene: TRBV7-3
clone size: NA
D gene: NA
CDR3 DNA: TGTGCCAGCAGCTTTTCAGGGACTGGGGCCAACGTCCTGACTTTC
CDR3 protein: CASSFSGTGANVLTF

J gene: TRBJ2-1
V gene: TRBV7-9
clone size: NA
D gene: TRBD2
CDR3 DNA: TGTGCCAGCAGCTTAGTGGCGGGAGGCAGCAGAGAGCAGTTCTTC
CDR3 protein: CASSLVAGGSREQFF

J gene: TRBJ2-5
V gene: TRBV5-8
clone size: NA
D gene: NA
CDR3 DNA: TGTGCCAGCAGCTTGGGACGGCGGGAGACCCAGTACTTC
CDR3 protein: CASSLGRRETQYF

J gene: TRBJ1-1
V gene: TRBV7-6
clone size: NA
D gene: NA
CDR3 DNA: TGTGCCAGCAGCTTAATAAGGGGTGGCACTGAAGCTTTCTTT
CDR3 protein: CASSLIRGGTEAFF

J gene: TRBJ2-5
V gene: TRBV7-8
clone size: NA
D gene: TRBD1
CDR3 DNA: TGTGCCAGCAGCGCCCAACCAGGGAACAGGGGAGAGACCCAGTACTTC
CDR3 protein: CASSAQPGNRGETQYF

J gene: TRBJ1-4
V gene: TRBV5-1
clone size: NA
D gene: NA
CDR3 DNA: TGCGCCAGCAGCTTGGGAAGGGAGGATGAAAAACTGTTTTTT
CDR3 protein: CASSLGREDEKLFF

J gene: TRBJ1-5
V gene: TRBV6-2/TRBV6-3
clone size: NA
D gene: NA
CDR3 DNA: TGTGCCAGCAGCCCCGGAATTAGAACACGGGGCAATCAGCCCCAGCATTTT
CDR3 protein: CASSPGIRTRGNQPQHF

J gene: TRBJ2-7
V gene: TRBV4-1
clone size: NA
D gene: TRBD2
CDR3 DNA: TGCGCCAGCAGCCAAGCCGGGGGAGGGACCTACGAGCAGTACTTC
CDR3 protein: CASSQAGGGTYEQYF

J gene: TRBJ1-1
V gene: TRBV15
clone size: NA
D gene: NA
CDR3 DNA: TGTGCCACGGAGAGCGGGATGGGGATGAACACTGAAGCTTTCTTT
CDR3 protein: CATESGMGMNTEAFF

J gene: TRBJ1-2
V gene: TRBV6-6
clone size: NA
D gene: NA
CDR3 DNA: TGTGCCAGCAGTTACCCATTATTCGGGGGTTTAGGCTACACCTTC
CDR3 protein: CASSYPLFGGLGYTF

J gene: TRBJ1-6
V gene: TRBV28
clone size: NA
D gene: TRBD1
CDR3 DNA: TGTGCCAGCAAAACCAACAGGGGGAATTCACCCCTCCACTTT
CDR3 protein: CASKTNRGNSPLHF

J gene: TRBJ1-6
V gene: TRBV7-8
clone size: few
D gene: NA
CDR3 DNA: TGTGCCAGCAGCTTAGTTGGCTCTTTTAATTCACCCCTCCACTTT
CDR3 protein: CASSLVGSFNSPLHF

J gene: TRBJ2-2
V gene: TRBV19
clone size: NA
D gene: TRBD1
CDR3 DNA: TGTGCCAGTACACCTGGGACAGGGTACTCCGGGGAGCTGTTTTTT
CDR3 protein: CASTPGTGYSGELFF

J gene: TRBJ1-1
V gene: TRBV5-1
clone size: NA
D gene: TRBD1
CDR3 DNA: TGCGCCAGCAGCCCTAGTCCAGGGACAGGGCACACTGAAGCTTTCTTT
CDR3 protein: CASSPSPGTGHTEAFF

J gene: TRBJ2-7
V gene: TRBV21-1
clone size: once
D gene: NA
CDR3 DNA: TGTGCCATTCGGGGGGACGGGACTAGCGGGAGCTCATTCTCCTACGAGCAGTACTTC
CDR3 protein: CAIRGDGTSGSSFSYEQYF

J gene: TRBJ1-6
V gene: TRBV4-2
clone size: NA
D gene: TRBD1
CDR3 DNA: TGTGCCAGCAGCCAAGGCCCGGGACAGGGTAATTCACCCCTCCACTTT
CDR3 protein: CASSQGPGQGNSPLHF

J gene: TRBJ1-3
V gene: TRBV5-1
clone size: NA
D gene: NA
CDR3 DNA: TGCGCCAGCAGCAGCCGGGACACCTCCTCTGGAAACACCATATATTTT
CDR3 protein: CASSSRDTSSGNTIYF

J gene: TRBJ1-1
V gene: TRBV30
clone size: NA
D gene: NA
CDR3 DNA: TGTGCCTGGACCACCGGCCGAGGGACTGAAGCTTTCTTT
CDR3 protein: CAWTTGRGTEAFF

J gene: TRBJ1-2
V gene: TRBV6-5
clone size: NA
D gene: TRBD1
CDR3 DNA: TGTGCCAGCAGTTACGGGGCGGGGACAGGAGCCTATGGCTACACCTTC
CDR3 protein: CASSYGAGTGAYGYTF

J gene: TRBJ1-2
V gene: TRBV6-5
clone size: NA
D gene: NA
CDR3 DNA: TGTGCCAGCGATTTTGACATGTTTAGCTACACCTTC
CDR3 protein: CASDFDMFSYTF

J gene: TRBJ1-2
V gene: TRBV6-5
clone size: NA
D gene: NA
CDR3 DNA: TGTGCCAGCAGTTTGGAGCAAACCTATGGCTACACCTTC
CDR3 protein: CASSLEQTYGYTF

J gene: TRBJ2-3
V gene: TRBV14
clone size: once
D gene: TRBD2
CDR3 DNA: TGTGCCAGCAGCCCTCGGCTAGCGGGAGATACGCAGTATTTT
CDR3 protein: CASSPRLAGDTQYF

J gene: TRBJ2-7
V gene: TRBV29-1
clone size: NA
D gene: NA
CDR3 DNA: TGCAGCGTAACGGACTTGTACGAGCAGTACTTC
CDR3 protein: CSVTDLYEQYF

J gene: TRBJ2-3
V gene: TRBV11-3
clone size: NA
D gene: TRBD2
CDR3 DNA: TGTGCCAGCAGCTTAGTAGGCGGGAGGGCGACAGATACGCAGTATTTT
CDR3 protein: CASSLVGGRATDTQYF

J gene: TRBJ2-7
V gene: TRBV6-2/TRBV6-3
clone size: NA
D gene: TRBD2
CDR3 DNA: TGTGCCAGCCGCCCCAGGACTAGCGGGGCCTACGAGCAGTACTTC
CDR3 protein: CASRPRTSGAYEQYF

J gene: TRBJ1-6
V gene: TRBV6-5
clone size: NA
D gene: NA
CDR3 DNA: TGTGCCAGCAGTTCGCAAACGGGATATAATTCACCCCTCCACTTT
CDR3 protein: CASSSQTGYNSPLHF